The following is a T cell receptor beta chain sequence with its context. This receptor's antigen is unknown. No base qualities exist here, and no much larger clone lies one base off it. This sample was included in a study of blood T cells in healthy people across ages (dated by TCRdb to the mid-2010s). About the study as a whole: In model experiments, template switching captured roughly one uniquely barcoded TCR beta cDNA molecule for every two T cells. Age-related changes in TCR beta repertoire diversity were measured in the study by deep sequencing normalized with unique cDNA molecular identifiers. Donors were grouped into four age groups: young (average 16 years), middle-aged (39), aged (around 60) and long-lived (less than 85). To avoid experimental bias, donors of different ages were distributed randomly across sequencing lanes. For two donors (one aged 18 to 30 and one aged 80 or older), the study analyzed two additional independent replicas of 1 million unique cDNA reads from the same blood draw. What the research found in general, with its limitations: As age increased, observed TCR beta diversity per million T cells dropped in a roughly linear way, and a significant reduction was already evident by age 40. Total diversity estimates from one million sequenced T cells were considered lower bounds and underestimates. Since profiling was done on bulk unsorted PBMCs, naive and antigen-experienced compartments could not be conclusively compared. The long-lived group showed more naive CD4+ T cells, fewer expanded clones and increased TCR diversity than the aged group, suggesting age selection. The percentage of naive T cells measured by flow cytometry correlated strongly with observed TCR beta diversity. The CMV infection status of donors was not known, potentially confounding age-related changes in expanded clonotypes.

Systemically healthy Caucasian individuals from Russia, some 38 in total and aged about 6 to 90 years, were included as donors. Each donor gave 8.5 to 10 milliliters of peripheral blood, collected into EDTA-treated Vacutainer tubes. Ficoll-Paque density-gradient centrifugation was used to isolate PBMCs, with at least 6 million obtained per sample. Trizol reagent was used to extract total RNA from the PBMCs, yielding at least 5.5 micrograms per sample. For every donor, an aliquot of PBMCs went through flow cytometry to measure the percentages of naive CD45RAhigh/CD27high T cells. Libraries were prepared through 5' RACE. The reads were generated on an Illumina HiSeq 2500. A second 7 to 11 cycle PCR used a sample-barcoded 5' primer and a J-beta primer mix. A unique molecular identifier was introduced onto each TCR beta cDNA molecule by a template-switch 5' adaptor carrying 12 random nucleotides. Each sample yielded at least 3 million CDR3-containing paired-end reads. All of the RNA was converted into first-strand cDNA using the Mint cDNA synthesis kit, with a TRBC-specific oligonucleotide serving as the primer. Following uracil-DNA glycosylase treatment, a first 18-cycle PCR with universal primers M1SS and BC2_uni_R was performed on all cDNA. In the original analysis: Each sample was normalized by randomly selecting 1 million high-quality reads, each carrying a distinct molecular identifier. Instead of being binned into consensus sequences, reads with shared molecular identifiers were discarded. CDR3 identification, clonotype clustering and error correction used MiTCR with a Q25 quality threshold and the strictest error-elimination algorithm. A nonparametric unseen species model with Euler transformation was used to estimate lower-bound total TCR beta diversity. The public reads were reprocessed in TCRdb via fastp at Q25 and MiXCR, keeping in-frame beta chains. Each CDR3 protein appears once, grouped with its most common genes and DNA. TCRdb assigned the V and J calls; the authors' analysis was not used. Counted in this sample were about 640,000 distinct CDR3 sequences; about 53% of them appeared once. The ten largest clonotypes hold over 35% of the sample.

The receptor was isolated from a man aged 55 to 70 in good health. The sample was blood.

The DNA sequence is TGCGCCAGCAGCTTGCGGCCTCTAGCGGCAATAAGCACAGATACGCAGTATTTT. The encoded protein is CASSLRPLAAISTDTQYF. The receptor chain draws on TRBV5-1 and TRBJ2-3; the central 7 bases match TRBD2. The CDR3, cysteine through phenylalanine, is 18 amino acids long. The sequence is cut down to CDR3 DNA, 54 bases in frame from base 1. CDR1 SGHRS and CDR2 YFSETQ are derived from the germline V gene. V trim: 1 base; J trim: 0 bases; unmatched bases: 11.